These 12 T cell receptor beta chains share one sample of origin, sequenced in a study of blood T cell repertoires in COVID-19. TCRdb's table, derived via immunoSEQ multiplex PCR, lists solely in-frame clones and lacks some. The sample lists roughly 350,000 clones, 85% occurring once. The source material was peripheral blood. The receptors shown here come from a young woman with acute or convalescent COVID-19.

The chain uses TRBV6-1 and TRBJ2-3; D is possibly TRBD2 (6 bases). The V and J ends lost 1 base and 2 bases respectively, with 10 bases between them. The CDR3 has 15 residues. Germline loops: CDR1 MNHNS, CDR2 SASEGT. The CDR3 DNA follows: TGTGCCAGCAGTGAAGGACTAGTCCCCACAGATACGCAGTATTTT. Amino acids: CASSEGLVPTDTQYF.

The chain uses TRBV4-1 and TRBJ2-2, with 10 nucleotides matching TRBD2. The CDR3 sequence is 16 residues long. Germline values: CDR1 MGHRA, CDR2 YSYEKL. V trimming: 4 bases; J trimming: 3 bases; junction bases outside the gene matches: 5. CDR3 nucleotide sequence: TGCGCCAGCAGCCCAGCCGGGACTAGCGACACCGGGGAGCTGTTTTTT. This sequence encodes CASSPAGTSDTGELFF.

The chain is built from TRBV24-1 and TRBJ1-2; D is perhaps TRBD1 (5 bases). Looked up from germline, CDR1 is KGHDR and CDR2 is SFDVKD. The CDR3 sequence is 12 residues long. V dropped 3 bases and J dropped 8 bases, with 9 bases sitting between them. The CDR3 sequence: CATSDRQWGYTF. The CDR3 region has the DNA TGTGCCACCAGTGATCGACAGTGGGGCTACACCTTC.

The chain couples TRBV6-6 to TRBJ1-2, with TRBD1 identical over 8 bases. The CDR3 extends over 17 amino acids. The V segment lost 6 bases and the J segment 1 base; nucleotides outside the gene matches: 13. CDR1 and CDR2 (germline): MNHNY, SVGAGI (reference sequence). CDR3 DNA: TGTGCCAGCAGGCGAGCTGACAGGGGCTCAAATAACTATGGCTACACCTTC. Encoded protein: CASRRADRGSNNYGYTF.

CDR3 in amino acids: CASSGPTGDTEAFF. The CDR3 nucleotides are TGTGCCAGCAGTGGTCCGACAGGGGACACTGAAGCTTTCTTT. The V call is TRBV6-4, the J call TRBJ1-1; 8 bases are a match to TRBD1. The V segment lost 4 bases and the J segment 3 bases; nucleotides outside the gene matches: 4. Germline CDR1 reads MRHNA; CDR2 reads SNTAGT. CDR3 length: 14 amino acids.

The chain has TRBV21-1 and TRBJ1-2; TRBD1, the table's D call, lacks a check against the DNA. TRBV21-1 is reported as a pseudogene. The CDR3 has 13 residues. The chain's CDR3 is CASSKDIPGQGLF. The DNA for the CDR3 is TGTGCCAGCAGCAAAGATATACCGGGACAGGGATTGTTC.

The V gene is TRBV30, the J gene TRBJ1-5; 8 bases agree with TRBD1. Germline CDR1 reads GTSNPN; CDR2 reads SVGIG (reference sequence). With 3 bases clipped from V and 5 bases from J, the junction kept 3 bases outside the gene matches. The CDR3 runs 13 residues. The CDR3 DNA reads as TGTGCCTGGAGCCTACAGGGGGATCAGCCCCAGCATTTT. Its translation is CAWSLQGDQPQHF.

The chain couples TRBV10-2 to TRBJ2-7; D may be TRBD2 (6 bases). Germline CDR1 reads WSHSY; CDR2 reads SAAADI. Trimming left V 10 bases short and J 2 bases short, with 12 bases between. The CDR3 consists of 12 residues. The CDR3 reads CATTAGTYEQYF. The DNA for the CDR3 is TGCGCCACCACGGCGGGAACCTACGAGCAGTACTTC.

The chain uses TRBV19 and TRBJ1-3; D is unresolved. Trimming stripped 4 bases from V and 0 bases from J, with 10 bases between. Germline loops: CDR1 LNHDA, CDR2 SQIVND (reference sequence). The CDR3 loop spans 15 amino acids. CDR3 amino acids: CASSTRKSSGNTIYF. The CDR3 DNA is TGTGCCAGTAGTACTCGTAAGAGCTCTGGAAACACCATATATTTT.

CDR3 sequence (DNA): TGTGCCAGCAGCTTGATGGCAGGGGGTAATGAAAAACTGTTTTTT. This codes for CASSLMAGGNEKLFF. The chain carries TRBV5-6 and TRBJ1-4; 7 bases match TRBD1. Germline CDR1 reads SGHDT; CDR2 reads YYEEEE. The J segment lost 4 bases and the V segment lost 1 base, leaving 4 bases of the junction unmatched. The CDR3 spans 15 residues.

The gene calls are TRBV28 and TRBJ1-1, with a weak D call TRBD1 (5 bases). Trimming took off 5 bases at V and 2 bases at J, with 18 bases between the two ends. Germline-derived CDR1 and CDR2 are MDHEN and SYDVKM. This CDR3 has 16 amino acids. The chain's CDR3 is CASSPTLGVRNTEAFF. CDR3 DNA sequence: TGTGCCAGCAGTCCAACCCTAGGGGTAAGAAACACTGAAGCTTTCTTT.

The J gene is TRBJ1-6, the V gene TRBV6-1; D remains unclear. V shed 3 bases and J shed 9 bases, with 12 bases lying between them. From germline, CDR1 is MNHNS and CDR2 SASEGT. The CDR3 is made up of 14 amino acids. The CDR3 is CASSDRSNGSPLHF. The CDR3 nucleotides are TGTGCCAGCAGTGACAGGTCTAATGGTTCACCCCTCCACTTT.